The 27 T cell receptor beta chains below all came from one sample that was sequenced in a study of early stage breast cancer tumors. TCRdb keeps only in-frame clones here, not all; method: immunoSEQ multiplex PCR. The sample holds 9,500 to 11,000 clones, around 80% seen once. Sequencing input: breast tumor tissue. The receptors stem from a person aged 70 to 85 with breast cancer.

J is TRBJ1-5 and V is TRBV30; 10 bases line up with TRBD1. Germline V gene lookup returns CDR1 GTSNPN and CDR2 SVGIG (reference sequence). The CDR3 is 17 amino acids. V trimming: 1 base; J trimming: 6 bases; junction bases outside the gene matches: 12. CDR3 sequence reads: CAWSATDRGVYLQPQHF. The CDR3 nucleotides are TGTGCCTGGAGTGCGACGGACAGGGGGGTGTATCTTCAGCCCCAGCATTTT.

This CDR3 is CASSAFGQGASNTGELFF. The CDR3 DNA is TGCGCCAGCAGCGCCTTCGGGCAGGGTGCTTCGAACACCGGGGAGCTGTTTTTT. This sequence joins TRBV5-1 and TRBJ2-2; D perhaps matches TRBD1 (5 bases). V lost 4 bases, J lost 0 bases, and 19 bases lay in between. Germline CDR1 and CDR2: SGHRS and YFSETQ. The CDR3 runs to 18 residues.

The rearrangement links TRBV18 to TRBJ2-1; 8 bases are a match to TRBD1. There are 13 residues in the CDR3. The junction had 2 bases not matched to a gene; V was cut back by 6 bases and J by 4 bases. Per the germline V gene, CDR1 is KGHSH and CDR2 is LQKENI. CDR3: CASSRDRYNEQFF. The CDR3 DNA sequence: TGTGCCAGCTCCCGGGACAGGTACAATGAGCAGTTCTTC.

V and J are TRBV5-6 and TRBJ2-5; 7 bases agree with TRBD1. Trimming removed 5 bases from V and 5 bases from J; junction bases left unmatched: 9. The length of the CDR3 is 14 residues. Germline CDR1 reads SGHDT; CDR2 reads YYEEEE. The CDR3 nucleotides are TGTGCCAGCAGTTCTACAGGGGTGGGGGAGACCCAGTACTTC. This encodes CASSSTGVGETQYF. Full variable domain (missing parts from reference TRBV5-6 and TRBJ2-5): DAGVTQSPTHLIKTRGQQVTLRCSPKSGHDTVSWYQQALGQGPQFIFQYYEEEERQRGNFPDRFSGHQFPNYSSELNVNALLLGDSALYLCASSSTGVGETQYFGPGTRLLVL.

This chain connects TRBV27 to TRBJ2-3, with TRBD2 identical over 11 bases. The CDR3 totals 17 residues. The germline CDR1 and CDR2 sequences are MNHEY and SMNVEV (reference sequence). V dropped 3 bases and J dropped 4; count of bases not matched to a gene: 9. CDR3 sequence reads: CASSFSRLAGFADTQYF. CDR3 DNA: TGTGCCAGCAGTTTCTCTCGACTAGCGGGGTTCGCAGATACGCAGTATTTT.

The V call is TRBV5-1, the J call TRBJ1-2; 8 bases are shared with TRBD1. Germline-derived CDR1 and CDR2 are SGHRS and YFSETQ. V trimming: 2 bases; J trimming: 2 bases; junction bases outside the gene matches: 2. The CDR3 loop spans 14 amino acids. The DNA of the CDR3 is TGCGCCAGCAGCTTCGGACAGGGCAACTATGGCTACACCTTC. Translation: CASSFGQGNYGYTF.

CDR3 bases: TGTGCCAGCAGCTCTCGGACTAGCGGGGATTACGAGCAGTACTTC. Its translation: CASSSRTSGDYEQYF. The V gene is TRBV7-2, the J gene TRBJ2-7; 12 bases map to TRBD2. V lost 4 bases, J lost 4 bases, and 5 bases stayed unmatched. Germline V gives CDR1 SGHTA, CDR2 FQGNSA. The CDR3 extends over 15 amino acids.

This rearrangement joins TRBV5-4 to TRBJ1-5, with TRBD1 matching over 7 bases. V dropped 4 bases and J dropped 4; count of bases not matched to a gene: 2. The CDR3 length is 13 residues. The germline gives CDR1 SGHNT, CDR2 YYREEE (reference sequence). DNA of the CDR3: TGTGCCAGCAGCCCAGGGGGGAATCAGCCCCAGCATTTT. Translated, it gives CASSPGGNQPQHF.

The V and J genes are TRBV6-5 and TRBJ2-3; 12 nucleotides align to TRBD2. With 3 bases clipped from V and 7 bases from J, the junction kept 2 bases outside the gene matches. CDR1 is MNHEY, CDR2 SVGAGI, per germline. The length of the CDR3 is 14 residues. CDR3 nucleotide sequence: TGTGCCAGCAGTTATGGGACTAGCGGGTATACGCAGTATTTT. Amino acid sequence: CASSYGTSGYTQYF.

This rearrangement joins TRBV6-5 to TRBJ2-1, with 12 bases aligning to TRBD2. J was trimmed by 9 bases and V by 7 bases; bases with no gene match: 10. Germline CDR1 reads MNHEY; CDR2 reads SVGAGI. The CDR3 extends over 15 amino acids. CDR3 region: CASTSGRADISEQFF. Written as DNA, the CDR3 is TGTGCCAGCACTAGCGGGAGGGCCGATATCTCTGAGCAGTTCTTC.

The J gene is TRBJ2-6, the V gene TRBV27, with TRBD2 as a possible D gene (5 bases). The CDR3 is 18 residues long. CDR1 is MNHEY, CDR2 SMNVEV, per germline (reference sequence). V gave up 0 bases and J gave up 4 bases, with 16 bases separating them. The CDR3 DNA follows: TGTGCCAGCAGTTTATCTCTCGCGAGGGCACCCGGGGCCAACGTCCTGACTTTC. Residues: CASSLSLARAPGANVLTF.

The rearrangement uses TRBV4-3 and TRBJ1-2; unclear D gene. The CDR3 loop spans 16 amino acids. Between the trimmed V and J ends, which lost 0 bases and 0 bases, there was a span of 11 bases. Per the germline V gene, CDR1 is LGHNA and CDR2 is YSLEER. This CDR3 is CASSQDLGRANYGYTF. The CDR3 nucleotides read TGCGCCAGCAGCCAAGATCTGGGCAGAGCTAACTATGGCTACACCTTC.

The V call is TRBV7-2, the J call TRBJ2-2; no firm D call. Trimming removed 2 bases from V and 4 bases from J, with 17 bases in between. The germline gives CDR1 SGHTA, CDR2 FQGNSA. The CDR3 is 17 amino acids. The CDR3 here is CASSLLDPSSSTGELFF. CDR3 sequence (DNA): TGTGCCAGCAGCTTACTTGATCCTTCGTCTAGCACCGGGGAGCTGTTTTTT.

This clone came up once. V gene TRBV9 combines with J gene TRBJ2-7; weak D call: TRBD2 (5 bases). V gave up 0 bases and J gave up 6 bases, with 7 bases separating them. The germline V gene has CDR1 SGDLS and CDR2 YYNGEE. The CDR3 covers 12 residues. CDR3 amino acids: CASSVVGGEQYF. Written as DNA, the CDR3 is TGTGCCAGCAGCGTAGTCGGAGGCGAGCAGTACTTC. Combining the CDR3 with reference TRBV9 and TRBJ2-7 gives the whole variable domain DSGVTQTPKHLITATGQRVTLRCSPRSGDLSVYWYQQSLDQGLQFLIQYYNGEERAKGNILERFSAQQFPDLHSELNLSSLELGDSALYFCASSVVGGEQYFGPGTRLTVT.

The chain has TRBV19 and TRBJ2-3; D possibly corresponds to TRBD2 (5 bases). The CDR3 is 14 amino acids. Looked up from germline, CDR1 is LNHDA and CDR2 is SQIVND (reference sequence). V was clipped by 6 bases and J by 4 bases, with 14 bases between them. CDR3 sequence reads: CASSLRGISDTQYF. The CDR3 DNA is TGTGCCAGTAGCCTACGAGGGATATCAGATACGCAGTATTTT.

This clone was observed a single time. The chain combines TRBV5-1 with TRBJ2-5; D might be TRBD1 (6 bases). Trimming stripped 9 bases from V and 4 bases from J, with 22 bases between. The CDR3 spans 15 residues. Per germline, CDR1 SGHRS and CDR2 YFSETQ. This CDR3 is CATYQGREGGETQYF. CDR3 in DNA: TGCGCCACCTACCAAGGCCGAGAAGGGGGAGAGACCCAGTACTTC.

The chain is built from TRBV7-2 and TRBJ2-7; 7 bases fit TRBD2. With 1 base clipped from V and 6 bases from J, the junction kept 6 bases outside the gene matches. CDR3 length: 14 residues. Germline V lookup: CDR1 SGHTA, CDR2 FQGNSA. CDR3 protein: CASSLGGGVGEQYF. The CDR3 region has the DNA TGTGCCAGCAGCTTAGGGGGAGGGGTCGGCGAGCAGTACTTC.

This clone was seen a handful of times. This chain joins TRBV27 and TRBJ2-7, with D unresolved. In germline, CDR1 is MNHEY, CDR2 SMNVEV (reference sequence). The CDR3 runs 12 residues. Trimming cost V 5 bases and J 0 bases, with 5 bases left between them. In nucleotides, the CDR3 is TGTGCCAGCAGTCTAAGCTCCTACGAGCAGTACTTC. It yields the protein CASSLSSYEQYF.

The gene calls are TRBV5-5 and TRBJ1-2; possibly TRBD1 for D (5 bases). Between the trimmed V and J ends, which lost 4 bases and 3 bases, there was a span of 13 bases. This CDR3 has 14 amino acids. The germline gives CDR1 SGHKS, CDR2 YYEKEE (reference sequence). CDR3 in DNA: TGTGCCAGCAGCCCCAGGGTAGGGTACTATGGCTACACCTTC. It codes for CASSPRVGYYGYTF.

The J gene is TRBJ2-7, the V gene TRBV7-9; 9 positions agree with TRBD2. Germline CDR1 reads SEHNR; CDR2 reads FQNEAQ (reference sequence). The V and J ends lost 7 bases and 0 bases, in that order; junction bases with no gene match: 7. CDR3 length: 15 residues. DNA for the CDR3: TGTGCCAGCACCCCGACTAGCGGAGACTCCTACGAGCAGTACTTC. Protein product: CASTPTSGDSYEQYF.

The chain recombines TRBV19 with TRBJ1-1; D is unresolved. The CDR3 is made up of 13 amino acids. Looked up from germline, CDR1 is LNHDA and CDR2 is SQIVND (reference sequence). The V and J ends lost 3 bases and 2 bases respectively, with 7 bases between them. CDR3 protein: CASSIGGNTEAFF. In DNA form, the CDR3 reads TGTGCCAGTAGTATCGGAGGTAACACTGAAGCTTTCTTT.

The V gene is TRBV28, the J gene TRBJ1-5; D gene ambiguous. This CDR3 has 12 amino acids. Germline-derived CDR1 and CDR2 are MDHEN and SYDVKM. V dropped 7 bases and J dropped 4 bases, with 8 bases sitting between them. Here the CDR3 DNA reads TGTGCCAGCACCACGAGTAATCAGCCCCAGCATTTT. The encoded protein is CASTTSNQPQHF.

The chain uses TRBV4-3 and TRBJ2-7; TRBD1 matches 9 bases. Trimming took 1 base from V and 0 from J; bases not matched to a gene: 7. Germline V gene lookup returns CDR1 LGHNA and CDR2 YSLEER. The CDR3 is 17 residues long. Written as DNA, the CDR3 is TGCGCCAGCAGCCAAGCAGCCGGGACAGGGAGCTCCTACGAGCAGTACTTC. Translating it yields CASSQAAGTGSSYEQYF.

The chain has TRBV5-5 and TRBJ2-2, with TRBD2 as a possible D gene (5 bases). This CDR3 region has 15 residues. The ends were cut back, 2 bases at V and 2 bases at J, with 10 bases in the middle. Germline V CDR1 and CDR2: SGHKS, YYEKEE (reference sequence). The DNA of the CDR3 is TGTGCCAGCAGCTTTTTCCTAGCCAACACCGGGGAGCTGTTTTTT. It is translated as CASSFFLANTGELFF.

The chain couples TRBV6-1 to TRBJ1-3; 8 bases are a match to TRBD1. The CDR3 sequence is 17 residues long. The J segment lost 4 bases and the V segment lost 2 bases, leaving 10 bases of the junction unmatched. The germline V gene encodes CDR1 MNHNS and CDR2 SASEGT. The CDR3 here is CASSEYMGQVVGNTIYF. DNA of the CDR3: TGTGCCAGCAGTGAATATATGGGACAGGTGGTAGGAAACACCATATATTTT.

This rearrangement joins TRBV5-4 to TRBJ2-6; D may be TRBD1 (5 bases). The length of the CDR3 is 15 residues. V was pared by 4 bases and J by 6 bases, with 14 bases between. Per germline, CDR1 SGHNT and CDR2 YYREEE (reference sequence). The CDR3 bases are TGTGCCAGCAGCGGCCGGACACTGGAGGCCAACGTCCTGACTTTC. This gives the protein CASSGRTLEANVLTF.

This clone was seen a few times. The chain is built from TRBV27 and TRBJ2-7; 14 bases are shared with TRBD2. The CDR3 contains 17 residues. Germline V gives CDR1 MNHEY, CDR2 SMNVEV (reference sequence). V lost 4 bases, J lost 2 bases, and 7 bases stayed unmatched. CDR3 region: CASSSRRLAGGPYEQYF. CDR3 DNA sequence: TGTGCCAGCAGTTCTCGTAGACTAGCGGGAGGGCCCTACGAGCAGTACTTC.